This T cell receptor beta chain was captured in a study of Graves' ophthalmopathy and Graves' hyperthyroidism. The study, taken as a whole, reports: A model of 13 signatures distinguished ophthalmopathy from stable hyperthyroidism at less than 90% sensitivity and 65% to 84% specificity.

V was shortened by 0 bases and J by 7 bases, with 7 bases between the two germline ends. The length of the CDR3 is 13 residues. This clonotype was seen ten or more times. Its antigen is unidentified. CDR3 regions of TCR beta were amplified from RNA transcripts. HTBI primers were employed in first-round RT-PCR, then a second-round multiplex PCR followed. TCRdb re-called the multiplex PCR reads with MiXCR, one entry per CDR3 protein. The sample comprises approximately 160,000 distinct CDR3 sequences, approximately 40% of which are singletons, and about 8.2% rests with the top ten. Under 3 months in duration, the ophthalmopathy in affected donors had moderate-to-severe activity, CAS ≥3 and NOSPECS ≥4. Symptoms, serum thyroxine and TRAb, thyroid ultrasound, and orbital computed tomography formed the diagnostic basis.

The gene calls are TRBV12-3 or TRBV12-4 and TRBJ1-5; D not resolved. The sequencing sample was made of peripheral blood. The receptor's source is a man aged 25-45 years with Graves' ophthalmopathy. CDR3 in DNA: TGTGCCAGCAGTTTAGCGTGGGTCCAGCCCCAGCATTTT. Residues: CASSLAWVQPQHF.